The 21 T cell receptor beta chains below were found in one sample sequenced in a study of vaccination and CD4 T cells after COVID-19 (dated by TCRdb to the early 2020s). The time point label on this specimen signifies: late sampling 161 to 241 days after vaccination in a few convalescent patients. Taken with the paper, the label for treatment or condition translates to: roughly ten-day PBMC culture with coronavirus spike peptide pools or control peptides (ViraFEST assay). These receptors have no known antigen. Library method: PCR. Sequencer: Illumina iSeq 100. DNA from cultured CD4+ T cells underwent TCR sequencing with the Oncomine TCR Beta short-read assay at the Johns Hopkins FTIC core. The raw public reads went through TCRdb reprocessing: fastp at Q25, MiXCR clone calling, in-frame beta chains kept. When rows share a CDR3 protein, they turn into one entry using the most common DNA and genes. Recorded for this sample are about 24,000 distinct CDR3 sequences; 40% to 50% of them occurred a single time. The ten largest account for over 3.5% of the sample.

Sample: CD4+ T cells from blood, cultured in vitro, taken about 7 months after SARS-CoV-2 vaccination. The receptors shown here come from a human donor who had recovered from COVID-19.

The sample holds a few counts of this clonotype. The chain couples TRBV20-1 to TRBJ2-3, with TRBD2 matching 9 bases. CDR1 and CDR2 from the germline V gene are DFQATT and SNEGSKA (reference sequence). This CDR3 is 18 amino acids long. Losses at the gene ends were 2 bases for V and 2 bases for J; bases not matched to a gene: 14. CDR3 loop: CSARYGTAASGITDTQYF. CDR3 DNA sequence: TGCAGTGCTAGATACGGGACCGCGGCTAGCGGGATCACAGATACGCAGTATTTT.

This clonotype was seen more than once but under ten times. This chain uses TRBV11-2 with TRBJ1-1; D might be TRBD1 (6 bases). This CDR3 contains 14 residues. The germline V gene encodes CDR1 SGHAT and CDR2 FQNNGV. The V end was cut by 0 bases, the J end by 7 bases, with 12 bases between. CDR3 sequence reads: CASSLEAGVHEAFF. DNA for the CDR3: TGTGCCAGCAGCTTAGAGGCAGGGGTTCATGAAGCTTTCTTT.

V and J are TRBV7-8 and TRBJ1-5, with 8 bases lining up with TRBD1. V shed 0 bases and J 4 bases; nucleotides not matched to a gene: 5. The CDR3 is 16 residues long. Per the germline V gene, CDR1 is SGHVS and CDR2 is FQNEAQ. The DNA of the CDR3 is TGTGCCAGCAGCTTAGCGTGGACAGGGACAAATCAGCCCCAGCATTTT. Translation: CASSLAWTGTNQPQHF.

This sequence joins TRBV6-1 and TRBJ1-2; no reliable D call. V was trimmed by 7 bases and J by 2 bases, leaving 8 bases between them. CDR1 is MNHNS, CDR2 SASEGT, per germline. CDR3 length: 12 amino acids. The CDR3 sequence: CASTSENYGYTF. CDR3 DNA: TGTGCCAGCACCTCGGAGAACTATGGCTACACCTTC.

DNA for the CDR3: TGTGCCAGCAGTTTATCCCCGACGGGCCTACCCTACGAGCAGTACTTC. Amino acids: CASSLSPTGLPYEQYF. The genes are TRBV27 and TRBJ2-7; no definite D call. Per the germline V gene, CDR1 is MNHEY and CDR2 is SMNVEV (reference sequence). This CDR3 region has 16 residues. The germline V and J ends were trimmed by 0 bases and 2 bases, with 14 bases remaining between them.

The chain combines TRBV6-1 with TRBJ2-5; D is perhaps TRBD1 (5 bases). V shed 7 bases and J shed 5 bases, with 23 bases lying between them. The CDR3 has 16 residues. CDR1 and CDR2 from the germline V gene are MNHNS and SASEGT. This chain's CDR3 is CASNHVRGTGRETQYF. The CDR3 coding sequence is TGTGCCAGCAATCACGTTAGGGGAACCGGTCGGGAGACCCAGTACTTC.

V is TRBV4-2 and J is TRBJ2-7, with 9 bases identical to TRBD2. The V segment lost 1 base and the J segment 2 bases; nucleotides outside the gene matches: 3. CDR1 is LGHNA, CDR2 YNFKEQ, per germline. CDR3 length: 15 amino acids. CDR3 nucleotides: TGTGCCAGCAGCCAAGGACTAGCGGAGGCCTACGAGCAGTACTTC. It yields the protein CASSQGLAEAYEQYF.

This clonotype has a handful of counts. CDR3 sequence: CASGTGSGANVLTF. The CDR3 nucleotides read TGTGCCAGCGGGACAGGCTCTGGGGCCAACGTCCTGACTTTC. The rearrangement links TRBV7-3 to TRBJ2-6, with 8 bases fitting TRBD1. CDR3 length: 14 amino acids. CDR1 is SGHTA, CDR2 FQGTGA, per germline. V was clipped by 8 bases and J by 0 bases; unmatched bases: 0.

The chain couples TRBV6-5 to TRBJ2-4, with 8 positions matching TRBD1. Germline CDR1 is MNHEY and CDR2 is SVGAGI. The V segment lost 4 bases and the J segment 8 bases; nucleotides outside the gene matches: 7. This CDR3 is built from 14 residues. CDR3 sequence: CASSLDRVGDIQYF. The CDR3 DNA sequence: TGTGCCAGCAGTTTGGACAGGGTTGGGGACATTCAGTACTTC.

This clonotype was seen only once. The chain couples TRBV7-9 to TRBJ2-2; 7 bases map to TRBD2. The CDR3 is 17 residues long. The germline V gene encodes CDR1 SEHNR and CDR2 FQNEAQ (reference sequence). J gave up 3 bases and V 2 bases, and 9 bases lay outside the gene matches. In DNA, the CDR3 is TGTGCCAGCAGCTTACGGGCGGGAGTACTGGACACCGGGGAGCTGTTTTTT. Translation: CASSLRAGVLDTGELFF.

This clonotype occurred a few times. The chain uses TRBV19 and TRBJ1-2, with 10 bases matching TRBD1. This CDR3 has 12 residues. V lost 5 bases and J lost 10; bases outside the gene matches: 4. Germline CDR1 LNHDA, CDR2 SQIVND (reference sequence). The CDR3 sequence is CASSAGQGDYTF. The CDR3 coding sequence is TGTGCCAGTAGTGCCGGACAGGGGGACTACACCTTC.

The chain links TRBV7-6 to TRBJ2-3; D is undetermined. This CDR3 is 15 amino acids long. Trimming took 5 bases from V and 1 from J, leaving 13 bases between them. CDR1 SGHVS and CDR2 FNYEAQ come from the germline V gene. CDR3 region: CASSADEWGTDTQYF. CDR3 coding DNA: TGTGCCAGCAGCGCGGACGAATGGGGCACAGATACGCAGTATTTT. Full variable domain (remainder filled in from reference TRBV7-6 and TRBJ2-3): GAGVSQSPRYKVTKRGQDVALRCDPISGHVSLYWYRQALGQGPEFLTYFNYEAQQDKSGLPNDRFSAERPEGSISTLTIQRTEQRDSAMYRCASSADEWGTDTQYFGPGTRLTVL.

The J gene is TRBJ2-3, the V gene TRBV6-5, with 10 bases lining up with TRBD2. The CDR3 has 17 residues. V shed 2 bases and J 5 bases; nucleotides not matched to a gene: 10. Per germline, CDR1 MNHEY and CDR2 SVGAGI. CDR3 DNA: TGTGCCAGCAGTTACCAGAGAGCGGGAGGGCCTGTAGATACGCAGTATTTT. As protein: CASSYQRAGGPVDTQYF.

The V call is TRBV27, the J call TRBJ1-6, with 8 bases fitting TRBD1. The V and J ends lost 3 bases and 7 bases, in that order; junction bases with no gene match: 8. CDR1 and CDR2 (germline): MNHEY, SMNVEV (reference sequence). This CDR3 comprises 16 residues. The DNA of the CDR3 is TGTGCCAGCAGTTTCAGAGGACAGGGAGGAAATTCACCCCTCCACTTT. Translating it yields CASSFRGQGGNSPLHF.

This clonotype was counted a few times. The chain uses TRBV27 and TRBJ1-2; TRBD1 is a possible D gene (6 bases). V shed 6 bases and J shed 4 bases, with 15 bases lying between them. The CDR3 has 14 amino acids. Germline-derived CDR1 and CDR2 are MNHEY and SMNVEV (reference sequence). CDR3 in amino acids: CASSIGRGPYGYTF. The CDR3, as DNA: TGTGCCAGCAGCATCGGCCGGGGGCCCTATGGCTACACCTTC.

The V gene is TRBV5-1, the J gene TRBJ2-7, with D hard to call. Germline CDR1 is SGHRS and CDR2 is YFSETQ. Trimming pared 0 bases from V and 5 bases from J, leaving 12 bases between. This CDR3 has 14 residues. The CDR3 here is CASSLEGIADEQYF. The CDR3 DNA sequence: TGCGCCAGCAGCTTGGAAGGGATTGCCGACGAGCAGTACTTC.

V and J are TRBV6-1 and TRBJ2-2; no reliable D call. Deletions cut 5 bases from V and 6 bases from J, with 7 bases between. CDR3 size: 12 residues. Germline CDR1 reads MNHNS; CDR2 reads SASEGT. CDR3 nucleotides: TGTGCCAGCAGTCCTACAGCCGGGGAGCTGTTTTTT. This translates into CASSPTAGELFF.

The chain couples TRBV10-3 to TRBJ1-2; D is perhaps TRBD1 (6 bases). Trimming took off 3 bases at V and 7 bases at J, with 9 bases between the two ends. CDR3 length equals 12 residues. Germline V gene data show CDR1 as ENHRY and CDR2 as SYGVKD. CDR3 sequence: CAISDRDTGYTF. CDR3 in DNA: TGTGCCATCAGTGATCGGGACACTGGCTACACCTTC.

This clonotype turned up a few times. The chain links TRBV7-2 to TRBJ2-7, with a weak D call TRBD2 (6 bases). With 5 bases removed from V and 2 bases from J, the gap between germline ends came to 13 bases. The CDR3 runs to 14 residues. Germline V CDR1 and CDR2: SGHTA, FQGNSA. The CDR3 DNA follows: TGTGCCAGCAGCAATCAGGGCGGGGCCTACGAGCAGTACTTC. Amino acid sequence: CASSNQGGAYEQYF.

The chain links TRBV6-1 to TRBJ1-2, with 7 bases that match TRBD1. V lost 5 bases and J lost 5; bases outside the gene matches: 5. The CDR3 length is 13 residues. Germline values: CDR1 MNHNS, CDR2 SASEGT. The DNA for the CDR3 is TGTGCCAGCAGTCAACAGGGGAAATATGGCTACACCTTC. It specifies CASSQQGKYGYTF.

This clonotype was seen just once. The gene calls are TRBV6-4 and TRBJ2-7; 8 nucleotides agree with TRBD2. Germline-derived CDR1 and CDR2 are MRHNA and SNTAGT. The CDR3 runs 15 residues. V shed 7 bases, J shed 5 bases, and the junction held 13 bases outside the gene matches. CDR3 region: CASIFWREDSDEQYF. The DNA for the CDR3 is TGTGCCAGCATCTTCTGGCGGGAGGATTCTGACGAGCAGTACTTC.